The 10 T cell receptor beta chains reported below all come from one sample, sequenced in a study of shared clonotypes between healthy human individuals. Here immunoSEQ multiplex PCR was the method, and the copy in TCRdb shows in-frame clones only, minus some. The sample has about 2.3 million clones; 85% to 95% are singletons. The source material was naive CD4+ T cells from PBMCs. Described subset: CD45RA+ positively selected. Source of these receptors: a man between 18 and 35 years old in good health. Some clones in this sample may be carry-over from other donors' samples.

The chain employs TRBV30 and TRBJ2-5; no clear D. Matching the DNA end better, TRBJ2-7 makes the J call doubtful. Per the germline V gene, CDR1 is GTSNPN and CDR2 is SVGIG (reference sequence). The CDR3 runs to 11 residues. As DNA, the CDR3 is TGTGCCTGGAGTGTATCGCTCGAGCAGTACTTC. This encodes CAWSVSLEQYF.

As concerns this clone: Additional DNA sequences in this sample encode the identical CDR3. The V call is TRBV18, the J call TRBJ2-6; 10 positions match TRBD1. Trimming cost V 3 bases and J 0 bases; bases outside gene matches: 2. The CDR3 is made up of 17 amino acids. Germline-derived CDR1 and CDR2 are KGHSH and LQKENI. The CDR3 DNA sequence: TGTGCCAGCTCACCGGGACAGGGGAACTCTGGGGCCAACGTCCTGACTTTC. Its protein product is CASSPGQGNSGANVLTF.

The CDR3 loop is CASSSGTSLGSQFF. CDR3 DNA sequence: TGCGCCAGCAGCTCCGGGACTAGTTTAGGTTCTCAGTTCTTC. The chain recombines TRBV5-1 with TRBJ2-1; 8 positions match TRBD2. In germline, CDR1 is SGHRS, CDR2 YFSETQ. This CDR3 has 14 amino acids. After removal of 3 bases from V and 13 bases from J, the junction contained 12 bases not matched to a gene.

CDR3 amino acids: CASSPGGSGRVGEQFF. For the CDR3, the DNA is TGTGCCAGCAGCCCCGGGGGTAGCGGGAGGGTCGGGGAGCAGTTCTTC. The rearrangement links TRBV7-2 to TRBJ2-1, with 11 bases fitting TRBD2. CDR3 length: 16 amino acids. With V trimmed by 5 bases and J by 10 bases, 13 bases remained unmatched. Looked up from germline, CDR1 is SGHTA and CDR2 is FQGNSA.

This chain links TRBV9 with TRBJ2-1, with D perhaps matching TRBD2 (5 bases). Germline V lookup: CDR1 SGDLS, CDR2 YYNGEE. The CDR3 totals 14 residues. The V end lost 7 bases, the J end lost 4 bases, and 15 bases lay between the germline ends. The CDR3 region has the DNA TGTGCCAGCTCGACTCGCGGGTTATACAATGAGCAGTTCTTC. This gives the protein CASSTRGLYNEQFF.

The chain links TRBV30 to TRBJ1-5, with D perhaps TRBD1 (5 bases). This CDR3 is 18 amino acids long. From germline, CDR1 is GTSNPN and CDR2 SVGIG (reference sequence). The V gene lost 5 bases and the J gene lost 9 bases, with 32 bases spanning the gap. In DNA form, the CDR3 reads TGTGCCTGGGGCAAAGAGAGAGGGGTCCTGGGTCGTGTCCGGCCCCAGCATTTT. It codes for CAWGKERGVLGRVRPQHF.

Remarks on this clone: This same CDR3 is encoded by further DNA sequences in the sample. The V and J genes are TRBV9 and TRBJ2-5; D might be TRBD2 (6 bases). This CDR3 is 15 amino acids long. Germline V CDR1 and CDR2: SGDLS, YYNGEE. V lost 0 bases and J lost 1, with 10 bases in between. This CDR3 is CASSVGLGGQETQYF. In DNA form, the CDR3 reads TGTGCCAGCAGCGTAGGTTTGGGGGGCCAAGAGACCCAGTACTTC.

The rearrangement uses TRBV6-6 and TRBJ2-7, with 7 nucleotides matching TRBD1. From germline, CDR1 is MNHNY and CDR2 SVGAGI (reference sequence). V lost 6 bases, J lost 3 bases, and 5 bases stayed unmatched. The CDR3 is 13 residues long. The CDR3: CASRGDRDYEQYF. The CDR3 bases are TGTGCCAGCAGGGGGGACAGAGACTACGAGCAGTACTTC.

Written as DNA, the CDR3 is TGCGCCAGCAGCCAAAACTTCGGGACAGAGAACTATGGCTACACCTTC. Residues: CASSQNFGTENYGYTF. V is TRBV4-3 and J is TRBJ1-2; 7 nucleotides align to TRBD1. The V segment lost 2 bases and the J segment 2 bases; nucleotides outside the gene matches: 8. The CDR3 spans 16 residues. Germline CDR1 and CDR2: LGHNA and YSLEER.

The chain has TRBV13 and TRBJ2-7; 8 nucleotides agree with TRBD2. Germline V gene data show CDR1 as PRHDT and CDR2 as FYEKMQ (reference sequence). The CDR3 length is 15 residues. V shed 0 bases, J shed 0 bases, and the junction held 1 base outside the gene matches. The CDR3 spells CASSLGGTSSYEQYF. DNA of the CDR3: TGTGCCAGCAGCTTAGGAGGGACTAGCTCCTACGAGCAGTACTTC.